The 30 T cell receptor beta chains presented below share a single source sample, sequenced in a study of tumor-infiltrating lymphocytes in primary liver carcinoma. Reverse transcription of 500 ng total RNA with a constant-region primer produced TCR beta cDNA. Sequencing libraries for TCR beta derived from three nested multiplex PCR rounds that used slightly modified ARM-PCR. Amplification in the first two PCR rounds was performed using TRBV1-TRBV30 forward primers and a C-beta reverse primer for around 9 cycles each. TCRdb called the multiplex PCR reads again in MiXCR, with one record for every CDR3 protein. The sample carries around 40,000 distinct CDR3 sequences, approximately 70% recorded once. Bulk tissue was left unsorted, and RNA and DNA were co-extracted from 20-30 mg of it. The sample comprised liver tumor tissue from sampling region 2. Subset here: tumor region T2, inferior pole. The origin of the receptors is a man aged 35-49 years with primary liver carcinoma and hepatitis B virus infection.

Concerning this clonotype itself: A junction end diverges from the germline sequence, so it may reflect a read error. The J gene is TRBJ2-2, the V gene TRBV19; D is unclear. Germline CDR1 is LNHDA and CDR2 is SQIVND (reference sequence). This CDR3 is 12 amino acids long. This CDR3 is CACRPTAGELFF. DNA for the CDR3: TGTGCCTGTAGACCGACGGCCGGGGAGCTGTTTTTT.

This clonotype has a handful of counts. Written as DNA, the CDR3 is TGTGCCAGCAGTTTATATCCACGGAGCTCCTACGAGCAGTACTTC. Its protein is CASSLYPRSSYEQYF. The genes are TRBV28 and TRBJ2-7, with D uncertain. V lost 1 base and J lost 0, with 10 bases in between. The CDR3 loop spans 15 amino acids. CDR1 is MDHEN, CDR2 SYDVKM, per germline.

V and J are TRBV11-2 and TRBJ2-1; perhaps D is TRBD1 or TRBD2 (5 bases each). The germline V and J ends were trimmed by 4 bases and 16 bases, with 17 bases remaining between them. The CDR3 totals 12 residues. Germline V gives CDR1 SGHAT, CDR2 FQNNGV. CDR3 nucleotides: TGTGCCAGCAGCTATGCGAGAGGGGAGAAATTCTTC. This sequence encodes CASSYARGEKFF.

A word on this clonotype: The junction differs from germline at one of its ends, possibly a read error. The chain couples TRBV11-2 to TRBJ1-5; the D is unclear. Germline V gene lookup returns CDR1 SGHAT and CDR2 FQNNGV. The CDR3 has 16 amino acids. The CDR3 bases are TGTGTCAGCAGCTTAGGAGACACGGGTTGGGCTCAGCCCCTGCATTTT. Translation: CVSSLGDTGWAQPLHF. The whole variable domain, filled in from reference TRBV11-2 and TRBJ1-5, reads EAGVAQSPRYKIIEKRQSVAFWCNPISGHATLYWYQQILGQGPKLLIQFQNNGVVDDSQLPKDRFSAERLKGVDSTLKIQPAKLEDSAVYLCVSSLGDTGWAQPLHFGDGTRLSIL.

A note on this clonotype: The junction does not match germline at one end; this may be a read error. The chain uses TRBV11-1 and TRBJ2-4; 7 bases agree with TRBD2. The CDR3 contains 17 residues. CDR1 and CDR2 (germline): SGHAT, FQDESV (reference sequence). CDR3 loop: CASNFPGASGIKNIRYF. CDR3 DNA: TGTGCCAGCAACTTTCCCGGGGCCAGCGGGATCAAAAACATTCGGTACTTC.

This chain links TRBV12-5 with TRBJ2-3, with D perhaps assigned TRBD1 or TRBD2 (5 bases each). The CDR3 spans 14 residues. From germline, CDR1 is LGHNT and CDR2 FRNRAP. V was clipped by 6 bases and J by 7 bases, with 17 bases between them. The CDR3 is CASGPGTPANTQYF. Written as DNA, the CDR3 is TGTGCTAGTGGCCCCGGGACCCCGGCAAATACGCAGTATTTT. Full variable domain (outside the CDR3, taken from reference TRBV12-5 and TRBJ2-3): DARVTQTPRHKVTEMGQEVTMRCQPILGHNTVFWYRQTMMQGLELLAYFRNRAPLDDSGMPKDRFSAEMPDATLATLKIQPSEPRDSAVYFCASGPGTPANTQYFGPGTRLTVL.

Of note for this clonotype: An end of the junction differs from the germline gene, which may be a read error. The chain combines TRBV5-4 with TRBJ2-5; D might be TRBD1 or TRBD2, each matching 5 bases. From germline, CDR1 is SGHNT and CDR2 YYREEE (reference sequence). The length of the CDR3 is 15 residues. CDR3 bases: TGTGCCAGCAGCTTGAATGGGGACGACCAAGAGACCCTGTACTTC. Translating it yields CASSLNGDDQETLYF.

As regards this clonotype: The junction departs from the called germline gene at one end, perhaps through a read error. This chain links TRBV14 with TRBJ1-6, with D tentatively TRBD1 (6 bases). CDR1 and CDR2 from the germline V gene are SGHDN and FVKESK. The CDR3 has 14 amino acids. The CDR3 nucleotides are TGTGCCAGTAGCCACTCAGGGGAAAATTCACCTCCCCACTTT. Its protein product is CASSHSGENSPPHF.

As regards this clonotype: The CDR3 ends on some other residue instead of the conserved phenylalanine or tryptophan, so this is likely a read error. The genes are TRBV5-4 and TRBJ2-7; perhaps TRBD2 as D (6 bases). Per the germline V gene, CDR1 is SGHNT and CDR2 is YYREEE (reference sequence). The CDR3 loop spans 15 amino acids. The CDR3 DNA sequence: TGTGCCGGCAGCACCCCGAGTGGCGGGACCCACGAGCAGTACTCC. It encodes CAGSTPSGGTHEQYS.

The J gene is TRBJ2-2, the V gene TRBV6-1; no reliable D call. V lost 7 bases and J 10 bases, leaving 19 bases between the germline ends. CDR1 MNHNS and CDR2 SASEGT come from the germline V gene. The CDR3 totals 14 residues. The CDR3 here is CASNPRMTIEELFF. The CDR3 DNA is TGTGCCAGCAACCCCCGAATGACAATAGAGGAGCTGTTTTTT.

About this clonotype: A clone one base away is much larger, so this may be a read error. This chain uses TRBV7-9 with TRBJ2-7; 7 nucleotides align to TRBD2. V lost 8 bases, J lost 6 bases, and 10 bases stayed unmatched. The germline V gene encodes CDR1 SEHNR and CDR2 FQNEAQ (reference sequence). The CDR3 sequence is 13 residues long. CDR3 sequence reads: CASGLDGGAEQYF. CDR3 DNA sequence: TGTGCCAGCGGACTAGATGGAGGGGCCGAGCAGTACTTC.

Concerning this clonotype: This likely comes from a read error, as the CDR3 has no conserved phenylalanine or tryptophan at its end. CDR3 DNA sequence: TGCGCCAGCAGTGAAAGAGGAGTGCCAGATACGCAGTATCTT. Amino acids: CASSERGVPDTQYL. This chain joins TRBV10-2 and TRBJ2-3; the D is unclear. Trimming shortened V by 3 bases and J by 4 bases, and 11 bases separated the two germline ends. Germline CDR1 WSHSY, CDR2 SAAADI. CDR3 length: 14 amino acids.

Notes on this clonotype: One end of the junction varies from germline; a read error may be responsible. V and J are TRBV20-1 and TRBJ2-1; D may be TRBD2 (5 bases). This CDR3 is 13 amino acids long. The germline V gene has CDR1 DFQATT and CDR2 SNEGSKA (reference sequence). In nucleotides, the CDR3 is TGCAGTGCTGGAGAGGGTACTGTTGTTGAGCAGTTCTTC. Translated, it gives CSAGEGTVVEQFF.

Remarks on this clonotype: At one end the junction does not follow the germline gene, possibly because of a read error. The chain combines TRBV11-1 with TRBJ2-2; either TRBD1 or TRBD2 may supply D (5 bases each). The length of the CDR3 is 15 residues. The V gene's germline CDR1 is SGHAT and CDR2 FQDESV (reference sequence). This CDR3 is CAGSYTGPFSGEPFF. CDR3 nucleotides: TGTGCCGGCAGCTATACAGGACCCTTCTCCGGGGAGCCGTTTTTT. Full variable domain (outside the CDR3, taken from reference TRBV11-1 and TRBJ2-2): EAEVAQSPRYKITEKSQAVAFWCDPISGHATLYWYRQILGQGPELLVQFQDESVVDDSQLPKDRFSAERLKGVDSTLKIQPAELGDSAMYLCAGSYTGPFSGEPFFGEGSRLTVL.

This clonotype was counted only a few times. The CDR3 DNA is TGTGCCAGCAGCCTATTATCTAGTTTTGGTAATCAGCCCCAGCATTTT. Protein: CASSLLSSFGNQPQHF. V and J are TRBV7-2 and TRBJ1-5; D is uncertain. Germline V gene sequence: CDR1 SGHTA, CDR2 FQGNSA. Trimming removed 5 bases at V and 4 bases at J, with 18 bases between. The CDR3 is made up of 16 amino acids.

Details on this clonotype: This is likely a read error, given that the CDR3 carries no conserved phenylalanine or tryptophan at its end. This CDR3 is CASSSSTNKDTQYY. The CDR3 DNA sequence: TGTGCCAGCAGCTCCTCGACAAACAAAGATACGCAGTATTAT. This sequence joins TRBV5-4 and TRBJ2-3; no firm D call. V lost 3 bases and J lost 5, with 13 bases in between. The CDR3 loop spans 14 amino acids. Germline CDR1 reads SGHNT; CDR2 reads YYREEE (reference sequence).

The chain uses TRBV6-2 or TRBV6-3 and TRBJ1-1; the D is unclear. This CDR3 is built from 13 residues. The germline V and J ends were trimmed by 5 bases and 6 bases, with 13 bases remaining between them. Germline loops: CDR1 MNHEY, CDR2 SVGEGT. Written as DNA, the CDR3 is TGTGCCAGCAGTCGACACGGTTACGCTGAAGCTTTCTTT. Its translation is CASSRHGYAEAFF.

Turning to this clonotype: The final CDR3 position lacks the conserved phenylalanine or tryptophan, pointing to a likely read error. This chain connects TRBV12-3 or TRBV12-4 to TRBJ2-5; 8 positions agree with TRBD1. The CDR3 has 16 amino acids. J was trimmed by 4 bases and V by 6 bases; bases with no gene match: 13. The CDR3 nucleotides are TGTGCCAGCAGCCATGGGGTTCCAGGGGGCGGAGAGACCCAGTACTTA. It translates to CASSHGVPGGGETQYL.

Of note for this clonotype: It is likely a read error, because the conserved phenylalanine at the end of the CDR3 is missing. The chain is built from TRBV11-3 and TRBJ1-5, with D maybe TRBD1 (6 bases). The CDR3 spans 15 residues. Germline V lookup: CDR1 SGHNT, CDR2 YENEEA. The CDR3 spells CASSLDLGAAQPQHL. The CDR3 region has the DNA TGTGCCAGCAGCTTAGATCTGGGGGCGGCTCAGCCTCAGCATCTT.

As concerns this clonotype: A read error may be the cause here, since a much bigger clone is one base away. The V call is TRBV6-1, the J call TRBJ1-5, with D uncertain. The germline V gene has CDR1 MNHNS and CDR2 SASEGT. This CDR3 has 16 amino acids. The germline V and J ends were trimmed by 2 bases and 8 bases, with 19 bases remaining between them. As DNA, the CDR3 is TGTGCCAGCAGTGAACTAGAAGCCGATAGCATTAAGCCCCAGCATTTT. Translated, it gives CASSELEADSIKPQHF.

J is TRBJ2-2 and V is TRBV6-6; 7 bases fit TRBD2. The V and J ends lost 6 bases and 7 bases, in that order; junction bases with no gene match: 11. Germline CDR1 and CDR2: MNHNY and SVGAGI (reference sequence). The CDR3 totals 15 residues. The CDR3 reads CASSRNSGNGGELFF. The CDR3 DNA is TGTGCCAGCAGCCGGAACAGCGGGAATGGCGGGGAGCTGTTTTTT.

The chain uses TRBV5-1 and TRBJ2-3, with D tentatively TRBD1 or TRBD2 (5 bases each). This CDR3 has 16 amino acids. Germline V gene lookup returns CDR1 SGHRS and CDR2 YFSETQ. The CDR3: CASASDVGRDTDTQYF. In nucleotides, the CDR3 is TGCGCTAGCGCATCAGACGTAGGCAGGGATACAGATACGCAGTATTTT.

About this clonotype: Germline is not matched at one junction end, which may reflect a read error. The V and J genes are TRBV29-1 and TRBJ1-1; TRBD1 is a possible D gene (5 bases). In germline, CDR1 is SQVTM, CDR2 ANQGSEA. The CDR3 consists of 15 residues. This CDR3 is CSVSAGWGTNTEVLF. In nucleotides, the CDR3 is TGCAGCGTTTCCGCAGGGTGGGGCACGAACACTGAAGTTCTCTTT.

By frequency in the sample, this clonotype is large. This chain joins TRBV11-2 and TRBJ2-1; perhaps TRBD2 as D (6 bases). Looked up from germline, CDR1 is SGHAT and CDR2 is FQNNGV. V dropped 5 bases and J dropped 1 base, with 12 bases sitting between them. The CDR3 contains 15 residues. CDR3 sequence reads: CASSPGTSSYNEQFF. CDR3 DNA: TGTGCCAGCAGCCCCGGGACTTCTTCCTACAATGAGCAGTTCTTC. Together with reference TRBV11-2 and TRBJ2-1, the CDR3 gives the full variable domain: EAGVAQSPRYKIIEKRQSVAFWCNPISGHATLYWYQQILGQGPKLLIQFQNNGVVDDSQLPKDRFSAERLKGVDSTLKIQPAKLEDSAVYLCASSPGTSSYNEQFFGPGTRLTVL.

This clonotype was recorded a few times. One junction end disagrees with the germline gene, perhaps due to a read error. The chain combines TRBV5-1 with TRBJ1-2; a weak D match, TRBD1 (5 bases). The CDR3 length is 15 residues. Germline V gene sequence: CDR1 SGHRS, CDR2 YFSETQ. DNA of the CDR3: TGCGCCAGCAGCTTGGAGAGGATCACGGGGGATGGCTACGCCTTC. Its translation: CASSLERITGDGYAF.

The chain joins TRBV4-3 to TRBJ2-2, with 9 positions matching TRBD2. With 2 bases clipped from V and 0 bases from J, the junction kept 7 bases outside the gene matches. Germline V gene lookup returns CDR1 LGHNA and CDR2 YSLEER. The CDR3 consists of 18 residues. In nucleotides, the CDR3 is TGCGCCAGCAGCCAAATCACTAGCGGGCATACGAACACCGGGGAGCTGTTTTTT. Protein sequence: CASSQITSGHTNTGELFF.

To note about this clonotype: At one of its ends the junction is not consistent with the germline gene, which may arise from a read error. The CDR3 DNA follows: TGTGCCAACAGTCGACTAGCGGATTATAATGAGCAGTTCTTT. Amino acids: CANSRLADYNEQFF. The chain joins TRBV6-5 to TRBJ2-1, with 9 bases lining up with TRBD2. Germline assignment: CDR1 MNHEY and CDR2 SVGAGI. CDR3 size: 14 residues.

Comment on this clonotype: The junction and the germline gene differ at one end; a read error may be behind it. The V and J genes are TRBV5-1 and TRBJ1-1, with D tentatively TRBD1 (5 bases). The CDR3 extends over 16 amino acids. The germline CDR1 and CDR2 sequences are SGHRS and YFSETQ. CDR3 DNA: TGCGCCAGCAGCTCGGCCGGGACGACAATAAACATTGAAGCTTTCTTT. This gives the protein CASSSAGTTINIEAFF.

In the case of this clonotype: Here the CDR3 omits its conserved ending phenylalanine or tryptophan, so a read error is the likely source. The V and J genes are TRBV14 and TRBJ2-7, with D possibly being TRBD2 (5 bases). The CDR3 extends over 13 amino acids. In germline, CDR1 is SGHDN, CDR2 FVKESK. V lost 4 bases to trimming and J lost 3 bases, with 10 bases between them. The CDR3: CASSPSGLYEQYY. The CDR3 nucleotides are TGTGCCAGCAGCCCGAGCGGACTCTACGAGCAGTACTAC.

In this sample, this clonotype turned up a few times. One end of the junction fails to match germline, which may point to a read error. The chain links TRBV11-2 to TRBJ2-5, with 8 bases aligning to TRBD2. The CDR3 runs 15 residues. CDR1 SGHAT and CDR2 FQNNGV come from the germline V gene. CDR3 region: CASSLGRTSHETQYF. CDR3 bases: TGTGCTAGCAGTTTAGGACGGACTAGCCATGAGACCCAGTACTTC.